This T cell receptor beta chain was captured in a study of T cells after yellow fever vaccination. CDR3 size: 16 residues. Trimming cost V 4 bases and J 6 bases, with 22 bases left between them. The germline CDR1 and CDR2 sequences are SGHKS and YYEKEE (reference sequence). Researchers made TCR cDNA using 5'RACE template switching, and this step added a universal primer site and UMIs. TCRdb analysed the 5' RACE reads with MiXCR anew, one entry per CDR3 protein. The profile shows hundreds of thousands of distinct CDR3 sequences, less than 15% of them singletons. The starting material was PBMCs, obtained on the day of the yellow fever booster vaccination. The receptor's source is a man younger than 40 who received the YFV17D yellow fever vaccine. This chain connects TRBV5-5 to TRBJ1-1, with D tentatively TRBD1 (5 bases). This chain's CDR3 is CASSTYLTGVVSEAFF. The CDR3 DNA reads TGTGCCAGCAGCACCTACCTGACGGGGGTAGTGTCTGAAGCTTTCTTT.